The 18 T cell receptor beta chains below all came from one sample that was sequenced in a study of T cell responses to AZD1222 COVID-19 vaccine (dated by TCRdb to the early 2020s). The library was made by the immunoSEQ multiplex PCR assay. The table was pulled from immuneACCESS by TCRdb, which kept in-frame rearrangements only. Such tables lose some clones; where checked, under half of the loss comes from unresolved V genes, and the rest has no known cause. In this sample the table shows 95,000 to 150,000 clones, 92% of which occur a single time. The ten largest account for roughly 13% of the sample. The intended sense of this specimen's time point label: baseline before first vaccination. Sequenced material: peripheral blood, taken on day 0 of AZD1222 vaccination. These receptors were taken from an adult in good health.

The chain links TRBV27 to TRBJ2-7, with D uncertain. Trimming stripped 8 bases from V and 3 bases from J, with 14 bases between. The CDR3 consists of 13 residues. Germline lookup yields CDR1 MNHEY and CDR2 SMNVEV (reference sequence). CDR3 sequence (DNA): TGTGCCAGCGCCCCGGATGGAAGCTACGAGCAGTACTTC. Protein product: CASAPDGSYEQYF.

V gene TRBV19 combines with J gene TRBJ1-2; D unclear. The V and J ends lost 5 bases and 4 bases respectively, with 17 bases between them. CDR3 length equals 15 residues. The germline V gene has CDR1 LNHDA and CDR2 SQIVND (reference sequence). CDR3 sequence: CASSLGQAGGYGYTF. The CDR3 DNA is TGTGCCAGTAGTCTTGGGCAGGCGGGCGGCTATGGCTACACCTTC.

This chain's CDR3 is CSAEGRREDGYTF. In DNA form, the CDR3 reads TGCAGCGCCGAAGGCAGGCGAGAGGATGGCTACACCTTC. The chain employs TRBV29-1 and TRBJ1-2; D gene unclear. CDR1 SQVTM and CDR2 ANQGSEA come from the germline V gene. V lost 7 bases and J 6 bases, leaving 18 bases between the germline ends. The CDR3 length is 13 residues.

This chain joins TRBV7-8 and TRBJ2-7; no reliable D call. Germline loops: CDR1 SGHVS, CDR2 FQNEAQ. The CDR3 is 13 amino acids. Trimming left V 2 bases short and J 0 bases short, with 5 bases between. CDR3 coding DNA: TGTGCCAGCAGCTTAAGGACCTCCTACGAGCAGTACTTC. Protein product: CASSLRTSYEQYF.

This clone came up once. For the CDR3, the DNA is TGTGCCAGCAGCCACTACCTCTGGACAGGGGGCGTCGAGCAGTACTTC. Translating it yields CASSHYLWTGGVEQYF. The V call is TRBV7-2, the J call TRBJ2-7, with TRBD1 identical over 11 bases. The CDR3 is made up of 16 amino acids. In germline, CDR1 is SGHTA, CDR2 FQGNSA. The trim removed 5 bases at V and 6 bases at J, leaving 12 bases unmatched. Full variable domain (rest looked up from reference TRBV7-2 and TRBJ2-7): GAGVSQSPSNKVTEKGKDVELRCDPISGHTALYWYRQSLGQGLEFLIYFQGNSAPDKSGLPSDRFSAERTGGSVSTLTIQRTQQEDSAVYLCASSHYLWTGGVEQYFGPGTRLTVT.

This chain links TRBV19 with TRBJ1-3, with 8 bases aligning to TRBD1. The trim removed 8 bases at V and 0 bases at J, leaving 9 bases unmatched. Germline CDR1 LNHDA, CDR2 SQIVND (reference sequence). The CDR3 has 16 residues. This CDR3 reads CASSGQAIYSGNTIYF. The CDR3 coding sequence is TGTGCCAGTTCGGGACAGGCGATCTACTCTGGAAACACCATATATTTT.

The rearrangement uses TRBV5-4 and TRBJ2-7; possibly TRBD1 for D (6 bases). CDR1 and CDR2 from the germline V gene are SGHNT and YYREEE (reference sequence). The CDR3 extends over 16 amino acids. V was clipped by 0 bases and J by 0 bases, with 13 bases between them. The DNA for the CDR3 is TGTGCCAGCAGCTTGGACCTCAGGGGAGCCTCCTACGAGCAGTACTTC. This sequence encodes CASSLDLRGASYEQYF.

The chain employs TRBV11-2 and TRBJ1-5; 9 bases are shared with TRBD1. V was clipped by 4 bases and J by 3 bases; unmatched bases: 13. Germline-derived CDR1 and CDR2 are SGHAT and FQNNGV. The CDR3 consists of 18 residues. CDR3 loop: CASSSPLGTGNTNQPQHF. The CDR3 nucleotides read TGTGCCAGCAGCTCACCTCTCGGGACAGGGAACACCAATCAGCCCCAGCATTTT.

This clone was detected once. The rearrangement uses TRBV5-1 and TRBJ1-2, with no clear D. Germline values: CDR1 SGHRS, CDR2 YFSETQ. CDR3 length: 13 residues. V lost 3 bases to trimming and J lost 3 bases, with 9 bases between them. CDR3 protein: CASSSDGDYGYTF. The DNA for the CDR3 is TGCGCCAGCAGCTCCGACGGGGACTATGGCTACACCTTC.

The V and J genes are TRBV2 and TRBJ2-3; 10 positions match TRBD2. V lost 8 bases, J lost 1 base, and 3 bases stayed unmatched. This CDR3 comprises 14 residues. Germline V gene sequence: CDR1 SNHLY, CDR2 FYNNEI. CDR3 protein: CASRTSGGTDTQYF. The CDR3 nucleotides are TGTGCCAGCCGAACTAGCGGGGGCACAGATACGCAGTATTTT.

The chain carries TRBV5-6 and TRBJ1-5, with a weak D call TRBD1 (5 bases). The germline gives CDR1 SGHDT, CDR2 YYEEEE. Trimming removed 3 bases at V and 2 bases at J, with 15 bases between. The CDR3 extends over 16 amino acids. CDR3 sequence reads: CASSSRGVDGNQPQHF. The CDR3 region has the DNA TGTGCCAGCAGCTCACGAGGGGTTGATGGCAATCAGCCCCAGCATTTT.

This clone was observed a single time. The chain combines TRBV19 with TRBJ1-4; D is unresolved. The CDR3 has 20 residues. Per the germline V gene, CDR1 is LNHDA and CDR2 is SQIVND (reference sequence). V lost 7 bases and J 0 bases, leaving 27 bases between the germline ends. The CDR3 DNA reads TGTGCCAGTACCCCCGCCGGGCAGTACCAACCCCTTGCAACTAATGAAAAACTGTTTTTT. This gives the protein CASTPAGQYQPLATNEKLFF.

The CDR3 spells CASSYSRQGGYEQYF. The DNA for the CDR3 is TGTGCCAGCAGTTACTCGAGACAGGGGGGCTACGAGCAGTACTTC. This sequence joins TRBV6-2 or TRBV6-3 and TRBJ2-7; 9 bases map to TRBD1. From germline, CDR1 is MNHEY and CDR2 SVGEGT. CDR3 length: 15 residues. V lost 0 bases, J lost 3 bases, and 3 bases stayed unmatched.

The chain links TRBV7-2 to TRBJ1-2; D is uncertain. Germline V gene lookup returns CDR1 SGHTA and CDR2 FQGNSA. The CDR3 is made up of 12 amino acids. V was trimmed by 2 bases and J by 8 bases, leaving 9 bases between them. The CDR3 region is CASSLSWEGYTF. CDR3 sequence (DNA): TGTGCCAGCAGCTTATCGTGGGAGGGCTACACCTTC.

On this clone itself: Distinct nucleotide sequences in the sample also encode this CDR3. This chain connects TRBV29-1 to TRBJ1-2; D ambiguous. Trimming removed 3 bases from V and 7 bases from J, with 3 bases in between. CDR1 is SQVTM and CDR2 is ANQGSEA in the germline V gene. The CDR3 extends over 9 amino acids. The CDR3 nucleotides read TGCAGCGTTGAGGGTGGCTACACCTTC. It encodes CSVEGGYTF.

This clone appeared a single time. The rearrangement uses TRBV7-8 and TRBJ1-5; a possible D gene is TRBD1 (6 bases). The CDR3 totals 14 residues. V was cut by 1 base and J by 7 bases, with 11 bases left in between. Per the germline V gene, CDR1 is SGHVS and CDR2 is FQNEAQ. CDR3 residues: CASSLGQAVQPQHF. The CDR3 coding sequence is TGTGCCAGCAGCTTAGGACAGGCGGTACAGCCCCAGCATTTT.

The V call is TRBV6-5, the J call TRBJ1-2, with a tentative D call TRBD1 (6 bases). Germline V gene data show CDR1 as MNHEY and CDR2 as SVGAGI. Trimming removed 10 bases at V and 8 bases at J, with 14 bases between. This CDR3 is 11 amino acids long. The CDR3 sequence is CATNRAGGYTF. CDR3 nucleotides: TGTGCCACAAACAGGGCTGGAGGCTACACCTTC.

This chain uses TRBV6-5 with TRBJ1-4, with TRBD1 matching over 7 bases. J was trimmed by 5 bases and V by 8 bases; bases with no gene match: 5. Germline lookup yields CDR1 MNHEY and CDR2 SVGAGI. The CDR3 has 13 residues. CDR3 in amino acids: CASGGQENEKLFF. The CDR3 DNA reads as TGTGCCAGCGGCGGACAGGAGAATGAAAAACTGTTTTTT.